This TCR beta chain was identified during a study of blood T cell repertoires in COVID-19. Study-level information: Acute-phase and convalescent COVID-19 samples originated in the United States, Italy and Spain. In each case, the material was cDNA or gDNA derived from T cells, B-cell-depleted T cells, or PBMCs.

In the original analysis: For nucleated cells, counts were estimated from reference gene primer amplification. Sequencing used immunoSEQ multiplex PCR; TCRdb keeps in-frame clones, though not all of them. V, J and clone size reflect that table, while D and trimming were determined from the DNA. The data hold 65,000 to 90,000 clones, with 65% to 85% observed a single time. The CDR3 spans 13 residues. Germline assignment: CDR1 ENHRY and CDR2 SYGVKD. V was shortened by 3 bases and J by 10 bases, with 10 bases between the two germline ends. The receptor was isolated from a man between 65 and 80 years old with active or convalescent COVID-19. The source material was peripheral blood. The chain carries TRBV10-3 and TRBJ1-6; D is perhaps TRBD1 (5 bases). CDR3 residues: CAISDQGRSPLHF. The DNA of the CDR3 is TGTGCCATCAGTGACCAGGGTCGCTCACCCCTCCACTTT.